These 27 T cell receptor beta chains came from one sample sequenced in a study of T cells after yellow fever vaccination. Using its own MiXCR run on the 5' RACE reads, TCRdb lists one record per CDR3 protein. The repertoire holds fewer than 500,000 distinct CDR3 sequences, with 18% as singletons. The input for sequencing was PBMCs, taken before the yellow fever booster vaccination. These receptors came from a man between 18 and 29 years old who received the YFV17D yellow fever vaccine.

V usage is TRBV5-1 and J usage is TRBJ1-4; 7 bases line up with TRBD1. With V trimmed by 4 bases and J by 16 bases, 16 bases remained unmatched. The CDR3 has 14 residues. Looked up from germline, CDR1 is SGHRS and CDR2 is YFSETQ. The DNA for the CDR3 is TGCGCCAGCAGCCCAGGACAGGCTGGCGATTGGGCGTTTTTT. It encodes CASSPGQAGDWAFF.

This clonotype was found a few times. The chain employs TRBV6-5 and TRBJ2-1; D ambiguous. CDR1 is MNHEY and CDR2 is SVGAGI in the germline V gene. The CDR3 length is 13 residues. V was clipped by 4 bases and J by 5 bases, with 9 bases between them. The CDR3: CASSLVVDNEQFF. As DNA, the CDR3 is TGTGCCAGCAGTTTGGTGGTCGACAATGAGCAGTTCTTC.

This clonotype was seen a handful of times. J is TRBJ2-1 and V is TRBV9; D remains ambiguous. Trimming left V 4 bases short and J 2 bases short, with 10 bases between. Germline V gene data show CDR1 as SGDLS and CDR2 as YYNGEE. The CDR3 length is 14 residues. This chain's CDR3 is CASSTSTTYNEQFF. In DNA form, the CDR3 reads TGTGCCAGCAGCACAAGTACCACCTACAATGAGCAGTTCTTC.

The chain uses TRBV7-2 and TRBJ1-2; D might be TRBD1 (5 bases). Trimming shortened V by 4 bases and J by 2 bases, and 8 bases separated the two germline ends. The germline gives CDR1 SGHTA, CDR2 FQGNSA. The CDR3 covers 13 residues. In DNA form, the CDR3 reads TGTGCCAGCAGCTCCGACAGCAACTATGGCTACACCTTC. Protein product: CASSSDSNYGYTF.

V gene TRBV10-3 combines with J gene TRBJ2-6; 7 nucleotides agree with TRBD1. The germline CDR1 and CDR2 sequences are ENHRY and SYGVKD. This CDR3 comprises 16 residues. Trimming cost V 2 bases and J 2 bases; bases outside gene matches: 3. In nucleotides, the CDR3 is TGTGCCATCAGTGAGCTACAGGGGCCTGGGGCCAACGTCCTGACTTTC. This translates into CAISELQGPGANVLTF.

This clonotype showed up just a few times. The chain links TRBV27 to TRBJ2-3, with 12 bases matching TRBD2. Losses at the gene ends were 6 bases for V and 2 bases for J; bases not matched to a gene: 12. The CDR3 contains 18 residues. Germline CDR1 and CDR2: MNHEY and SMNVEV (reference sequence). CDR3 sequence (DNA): TGTGCCAGCAGGCGACTAGCGGGGGCACTCCTCTCCACAGATACGCAGTATTTT. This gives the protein CASRRLAGALLSTDTQYF.

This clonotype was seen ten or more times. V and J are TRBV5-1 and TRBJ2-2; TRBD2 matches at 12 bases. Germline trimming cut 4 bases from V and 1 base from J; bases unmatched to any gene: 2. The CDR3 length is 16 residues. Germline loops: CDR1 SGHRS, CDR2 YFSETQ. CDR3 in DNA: TGCGCCAGCAGCGGGGGACTAGCGGGGAACACCGGGGAGCTGTTTTTT. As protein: CASSGGLAGNTGELFF.

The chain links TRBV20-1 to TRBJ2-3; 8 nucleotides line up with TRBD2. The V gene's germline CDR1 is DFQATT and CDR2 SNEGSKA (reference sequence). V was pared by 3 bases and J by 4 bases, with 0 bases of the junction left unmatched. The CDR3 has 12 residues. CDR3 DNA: TGCAGTGCTAGCGGGGGGGCAGATACGCAGTATTTT. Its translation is CSASGGADTQYF.

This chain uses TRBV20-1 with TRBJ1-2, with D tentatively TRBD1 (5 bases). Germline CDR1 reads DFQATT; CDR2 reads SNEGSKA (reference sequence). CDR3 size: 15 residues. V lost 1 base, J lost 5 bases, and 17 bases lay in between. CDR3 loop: CSARVPGWGWYGYTF. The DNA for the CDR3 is TGCAGTGCTAGAGTACCAGGGTGGGGATGGTATGGCTACACCTTC.

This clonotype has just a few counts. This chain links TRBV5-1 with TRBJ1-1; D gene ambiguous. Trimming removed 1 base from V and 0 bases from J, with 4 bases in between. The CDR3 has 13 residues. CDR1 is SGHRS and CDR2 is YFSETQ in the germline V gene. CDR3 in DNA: TGCGCCAGCAGCTTGATGGTGAACACTGAAGCTTTCTTT. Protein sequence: CASSLMVNTEAFF.

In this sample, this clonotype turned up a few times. The DNA of the CDR3 is TGTGCCAGCAGTAATGGACAGGGACATCCCTACAATGAGCAGTTCTTC. Amino acids: CASSNGQGHPYNEQFF. The J gene is TRBJ2-1, the V gene TRBV6-4; 8 bases align to TRBD1. V lost 5 bases to trimming and J lost 2 bases; unmatched junction nucleotides: 8. Germline CDR1 MRHNA, CDR2 SNTAGT. CDR3 size: 16 residues.

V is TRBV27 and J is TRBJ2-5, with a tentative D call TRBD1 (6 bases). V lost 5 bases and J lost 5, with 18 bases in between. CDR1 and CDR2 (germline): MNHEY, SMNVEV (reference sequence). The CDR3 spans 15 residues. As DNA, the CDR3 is TGTGCCAGCAGTCCCGGGACATTGAGGTGGGAGACCCAGTACTTC. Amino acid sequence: CASSPGTLRWETQYF.

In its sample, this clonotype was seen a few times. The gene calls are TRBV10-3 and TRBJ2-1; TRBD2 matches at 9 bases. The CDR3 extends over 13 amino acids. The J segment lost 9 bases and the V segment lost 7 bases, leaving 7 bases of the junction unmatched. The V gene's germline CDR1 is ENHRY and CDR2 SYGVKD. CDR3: CAITPLAGFEQFF. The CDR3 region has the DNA TGTGCCATCACCCCCCTAGCGGGGTTTGAGCAGTTCTTC.

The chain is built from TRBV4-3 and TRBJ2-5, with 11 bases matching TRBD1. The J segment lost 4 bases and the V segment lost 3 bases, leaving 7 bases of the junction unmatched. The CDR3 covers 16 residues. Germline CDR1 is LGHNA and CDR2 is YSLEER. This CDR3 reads CASSQGGQGDGETQYF. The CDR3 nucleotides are TGCGCCAGCAGCCAGGGGGGACAGGGGGACGGAGAGACCCAGTACTTC.

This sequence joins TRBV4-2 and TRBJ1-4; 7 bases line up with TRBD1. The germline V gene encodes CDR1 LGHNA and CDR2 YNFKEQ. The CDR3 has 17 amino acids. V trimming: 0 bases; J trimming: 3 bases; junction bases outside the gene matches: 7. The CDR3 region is CASSQDKAGQSNEKLFF. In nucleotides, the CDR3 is TGTGCCAGCAGCCAAGATAAGGCGGGACAGTCTAATGAAAAACTGTTTTTT.

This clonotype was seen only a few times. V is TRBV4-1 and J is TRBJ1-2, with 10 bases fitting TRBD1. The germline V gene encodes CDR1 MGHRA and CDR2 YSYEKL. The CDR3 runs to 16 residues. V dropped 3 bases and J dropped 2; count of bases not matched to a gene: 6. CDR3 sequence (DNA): TGCGCCAGCAGCCAGGGAGCGGGACAGGGGAACTATGGCTACACCTTC. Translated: CASSQGAGQGNYGYTF.

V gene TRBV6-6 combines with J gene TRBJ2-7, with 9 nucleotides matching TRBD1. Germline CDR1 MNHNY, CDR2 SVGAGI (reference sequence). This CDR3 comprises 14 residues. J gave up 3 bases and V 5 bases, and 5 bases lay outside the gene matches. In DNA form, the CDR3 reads TGTGCCAGCAGTACGACAGGGGGGGTCTACGAGCAGTACGTC. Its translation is CASSTTGGVYEQYV.

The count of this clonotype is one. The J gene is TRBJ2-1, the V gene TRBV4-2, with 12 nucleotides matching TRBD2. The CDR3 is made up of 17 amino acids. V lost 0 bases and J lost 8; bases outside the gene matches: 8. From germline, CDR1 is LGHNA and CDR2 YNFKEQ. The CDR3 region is CASSQELGLAGIDEQFF. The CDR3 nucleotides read TGTGCCAGCAGCCAAGAACTCGGACTAGCGGGGATCGATGAGCAGTTCTTC.

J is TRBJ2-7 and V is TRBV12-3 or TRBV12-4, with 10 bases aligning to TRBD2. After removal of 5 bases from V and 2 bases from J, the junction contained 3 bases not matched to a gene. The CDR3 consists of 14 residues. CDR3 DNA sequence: TGTGCCAGCAGTCGACTAGCGGGTACCTACGAGCAGTACTTC. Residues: CASSRLAGTYEQYF.

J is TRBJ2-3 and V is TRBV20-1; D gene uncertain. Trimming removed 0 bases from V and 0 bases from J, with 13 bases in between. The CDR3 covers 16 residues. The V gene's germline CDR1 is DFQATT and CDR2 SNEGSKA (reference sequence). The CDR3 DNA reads TGCAGTGCTAGAGATGGCATAAACCCTAGCACAGATACGCAGTATTTT. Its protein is CSARDGINPSTDTQYF.

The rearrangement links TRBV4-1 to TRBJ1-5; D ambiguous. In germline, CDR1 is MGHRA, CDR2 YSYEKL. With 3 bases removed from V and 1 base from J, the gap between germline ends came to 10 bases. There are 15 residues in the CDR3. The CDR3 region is CASSQTVGSNQPQHF. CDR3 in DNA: TGCGCCAGCAGCCAGACGGTTGGGAGCAATCAGCCCCAGCATTTT.

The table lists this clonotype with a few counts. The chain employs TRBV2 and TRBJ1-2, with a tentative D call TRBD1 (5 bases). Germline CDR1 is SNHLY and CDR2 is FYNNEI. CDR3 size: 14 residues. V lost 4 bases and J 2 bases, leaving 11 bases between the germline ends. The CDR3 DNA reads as TGTGCCAGCAGTGGGCAGGGAGGAAACTATGGCTACACCTTC. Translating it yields CASSGQGGNYGYTF.

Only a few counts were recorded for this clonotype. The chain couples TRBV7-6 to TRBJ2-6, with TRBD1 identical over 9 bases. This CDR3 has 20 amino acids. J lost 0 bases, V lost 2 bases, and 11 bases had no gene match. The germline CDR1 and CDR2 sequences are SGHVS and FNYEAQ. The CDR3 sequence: CASSLSTGQGLSSGANVLTF. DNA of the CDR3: TGTGCCAGCAGCTTAAGTACGGGACAGGGCCTAAGCTCTGGGGCCAACGTCCTGACTTTC. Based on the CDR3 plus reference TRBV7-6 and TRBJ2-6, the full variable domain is GAGVSQSPRYKVTKRGQDVALRCDPISGHVSLYWYRQALGQGPEFLTYFNYEAQQDKSGLPNDRFSAERPEGSISTLTIQRTEQRDSAMYRCASSLSTGQGLSSGANVLTFGAGSRLTVL.

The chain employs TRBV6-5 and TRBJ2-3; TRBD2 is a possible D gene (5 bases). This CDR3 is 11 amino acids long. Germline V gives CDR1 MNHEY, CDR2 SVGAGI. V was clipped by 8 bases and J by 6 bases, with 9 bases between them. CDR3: CASQDWDTQYF. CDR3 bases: TGTGCCAGCCAGGACTGGGATACGCAGTATTTT.

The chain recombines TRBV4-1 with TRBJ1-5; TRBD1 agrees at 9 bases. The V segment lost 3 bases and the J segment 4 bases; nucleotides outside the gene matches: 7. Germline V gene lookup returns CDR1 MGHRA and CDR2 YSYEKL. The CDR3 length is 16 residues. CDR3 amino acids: CASSHAGTGYNQPQHF. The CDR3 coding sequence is TGCGCCAGCAGCCATGCCGGGACAGGGTATAATCAGCCCCAGCATTTT.

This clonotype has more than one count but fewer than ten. The CDR3 loop is CSAIDRGRGRDTQYF. CDR3 in DNA: TGCAGTGCTATAGACAGGGGGAGAGGGAGAGATACGCAGTATTTT. The genes are TRBV20-1 and TRBJ2-3; 9 bases map to TRBD1. The germline gives CDR1 DFQATT, CDR2 SNEGSKA (reference sequence). V was pared by 4 bases and J by 5 bases, with 10 bases of the junction left unmatched. The CDR3 has 15 amino acids.

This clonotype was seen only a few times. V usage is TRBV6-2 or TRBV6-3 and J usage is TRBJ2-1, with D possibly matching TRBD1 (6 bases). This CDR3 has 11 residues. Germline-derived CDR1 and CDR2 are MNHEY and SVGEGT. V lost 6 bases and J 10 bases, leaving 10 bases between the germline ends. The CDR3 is CASRLGQEQFF. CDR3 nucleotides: TGTGCCAGCAGACTAGGACAGGAGCAGTTCTTC.